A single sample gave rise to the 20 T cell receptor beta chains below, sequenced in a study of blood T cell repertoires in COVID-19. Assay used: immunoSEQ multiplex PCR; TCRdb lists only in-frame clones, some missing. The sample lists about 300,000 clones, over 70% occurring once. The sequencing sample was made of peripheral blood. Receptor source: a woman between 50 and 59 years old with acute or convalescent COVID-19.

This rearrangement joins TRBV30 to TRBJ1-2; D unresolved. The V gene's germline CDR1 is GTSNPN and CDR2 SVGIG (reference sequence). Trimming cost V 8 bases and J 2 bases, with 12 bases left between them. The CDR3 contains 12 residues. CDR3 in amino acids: CAGAAENYGYTF. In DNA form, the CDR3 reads TGTGCCGGAGCAGCGGAAAACTATGGCTACACCTTC.

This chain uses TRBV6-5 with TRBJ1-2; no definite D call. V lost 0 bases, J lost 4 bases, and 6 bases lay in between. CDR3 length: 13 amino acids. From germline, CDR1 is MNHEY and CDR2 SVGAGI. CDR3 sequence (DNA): TGTGCCAGCAGTTACTCGAGCACCTATGGCTACACCTTC. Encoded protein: CASSYSSTYGYTF.

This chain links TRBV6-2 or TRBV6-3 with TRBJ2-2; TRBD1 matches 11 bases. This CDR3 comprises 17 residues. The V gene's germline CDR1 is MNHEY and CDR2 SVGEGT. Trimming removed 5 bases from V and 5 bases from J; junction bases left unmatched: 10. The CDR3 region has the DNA TGTGCCAGCAGTCCCGGGACAGGGGGTTGGTGGACCGGGGAGCTGTTTTTT. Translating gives CASSPGTGGWWTGELFF.

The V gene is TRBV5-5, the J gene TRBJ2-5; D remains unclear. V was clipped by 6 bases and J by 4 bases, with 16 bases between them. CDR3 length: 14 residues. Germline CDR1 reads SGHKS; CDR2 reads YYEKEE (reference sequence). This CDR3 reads CASTPLSALETQYF. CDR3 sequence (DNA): TGTGCCAGCACCCCCCTGAGCGCGCTAGAGACCCAGTACTTC.

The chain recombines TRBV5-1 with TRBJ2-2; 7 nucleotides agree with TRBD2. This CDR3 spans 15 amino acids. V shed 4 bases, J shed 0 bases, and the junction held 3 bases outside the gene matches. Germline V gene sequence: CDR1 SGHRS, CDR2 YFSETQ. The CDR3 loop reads CASSISGTNTGELFF. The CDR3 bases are TGCGCCAGCAGCATAAGCGGGACGAACACCGGGGAGCTGTTTTTT.

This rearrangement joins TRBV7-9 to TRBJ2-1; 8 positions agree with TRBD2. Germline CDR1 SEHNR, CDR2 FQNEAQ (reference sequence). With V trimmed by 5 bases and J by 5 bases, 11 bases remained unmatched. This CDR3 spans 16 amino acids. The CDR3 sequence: CASSAVPGLVNNEQFF. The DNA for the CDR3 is TGTGCCAGCAGCGCCGTGCCGGGACTAGTCAACAATGAGCAGTTCTTC. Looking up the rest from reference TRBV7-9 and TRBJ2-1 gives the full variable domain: DTGVSQNPRHKITKRGQNVTFRCDPISEHNRLYWYRQTLGQGPEFLTYFQNEAQLEKSRLLSDRFSAERPKGSFSTLEIQRTEQGDSAMYLCASSAVPGLVNNEQFFGPGTRLTVL.

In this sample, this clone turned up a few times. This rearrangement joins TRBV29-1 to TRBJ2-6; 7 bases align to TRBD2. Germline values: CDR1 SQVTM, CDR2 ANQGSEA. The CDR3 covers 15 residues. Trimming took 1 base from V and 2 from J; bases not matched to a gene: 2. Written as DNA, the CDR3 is TGCAGCGTTGAAGGGGGAGGGACTGGGGCCAACGTCCTGACTTTC. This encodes CSVEGGGTGANVLTF.

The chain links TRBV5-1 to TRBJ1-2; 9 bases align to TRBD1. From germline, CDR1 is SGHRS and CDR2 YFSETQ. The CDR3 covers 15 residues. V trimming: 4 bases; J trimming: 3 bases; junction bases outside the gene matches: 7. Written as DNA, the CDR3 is TGCGCCAGCAGCCTCAAGGACAGGGGAGACTATGGCTACACCTTC. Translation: CASSLKDRGDYGYTF.

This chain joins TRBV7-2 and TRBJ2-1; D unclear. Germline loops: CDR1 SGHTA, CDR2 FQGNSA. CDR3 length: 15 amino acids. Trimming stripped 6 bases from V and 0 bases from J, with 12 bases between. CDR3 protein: CASSLLFVSYNEQFF. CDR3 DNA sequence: TGTGCCAGCAGTTTACTTTTCGTCTCCTACAATGAGCAGTTCTTC.

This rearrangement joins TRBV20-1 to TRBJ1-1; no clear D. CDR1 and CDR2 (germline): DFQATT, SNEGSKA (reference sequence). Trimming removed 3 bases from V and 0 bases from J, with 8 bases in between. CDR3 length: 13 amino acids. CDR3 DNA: TGCAGTGCTAGTGGCAACTTGAACACTGAAGCTTTCTTT. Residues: CSASGNLNTEAFF.

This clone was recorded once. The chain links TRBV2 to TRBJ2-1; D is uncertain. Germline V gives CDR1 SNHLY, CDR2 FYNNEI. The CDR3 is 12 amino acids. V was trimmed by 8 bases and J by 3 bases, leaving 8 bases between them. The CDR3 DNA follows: TGTGCCAGCGTGAGTTACTACAATGAGCAGTTCTTC. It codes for CASVSYYNEQFF.

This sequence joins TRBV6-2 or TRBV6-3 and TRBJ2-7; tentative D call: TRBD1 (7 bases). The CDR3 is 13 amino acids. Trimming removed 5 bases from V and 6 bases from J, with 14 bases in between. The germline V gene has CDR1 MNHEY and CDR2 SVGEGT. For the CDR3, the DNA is TGTGCCAGCAGTAGCAGGGGGGCTGGCGAGCAGTACTTC. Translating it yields CASSSRGAGEQYF.

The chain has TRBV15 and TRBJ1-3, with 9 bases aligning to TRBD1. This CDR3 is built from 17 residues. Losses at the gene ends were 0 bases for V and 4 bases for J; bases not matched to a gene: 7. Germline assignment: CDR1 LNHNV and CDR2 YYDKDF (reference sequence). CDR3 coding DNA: TGTGCCACCAGCAGAGATACGACAGGGGGGTCCGGAAACACCATATATTTT. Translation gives CATSRDTTGGSGNTIYF.

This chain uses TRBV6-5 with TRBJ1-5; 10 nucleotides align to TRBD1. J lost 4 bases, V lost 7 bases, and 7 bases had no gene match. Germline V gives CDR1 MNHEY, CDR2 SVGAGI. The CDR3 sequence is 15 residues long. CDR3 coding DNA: TGTGCCAGCACGCCGGGACAGGGGCTAAATCAGCCCCAGCATTTT. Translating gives CASTPGQGLNQPQHF.

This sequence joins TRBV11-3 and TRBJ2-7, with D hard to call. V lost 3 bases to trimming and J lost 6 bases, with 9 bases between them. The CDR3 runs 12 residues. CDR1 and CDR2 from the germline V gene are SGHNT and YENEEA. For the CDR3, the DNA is TGTGCCAGCAGCTTTAAACTGCGCGAGCAGTACGTC. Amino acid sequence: CASSFKLREQYV.

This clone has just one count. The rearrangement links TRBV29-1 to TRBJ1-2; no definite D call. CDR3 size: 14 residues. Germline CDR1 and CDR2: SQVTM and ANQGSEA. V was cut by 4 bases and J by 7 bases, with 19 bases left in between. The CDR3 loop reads CSVGSSRPYSGYTF. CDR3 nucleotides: TGCAGCGTTGGGAGTTCGAGGCCCTATTCTGGCTACACCTTC.

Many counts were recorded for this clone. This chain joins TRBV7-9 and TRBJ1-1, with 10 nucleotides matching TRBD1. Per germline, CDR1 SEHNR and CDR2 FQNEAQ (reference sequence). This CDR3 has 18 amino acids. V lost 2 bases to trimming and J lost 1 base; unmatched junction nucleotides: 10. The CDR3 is CASSLTAFDRGRNTEAFF. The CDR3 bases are TGTGCCAGCAGCTTAACAGCGTTCGACAGGGGGCGGAACACTGAAGCTTTCTTT.

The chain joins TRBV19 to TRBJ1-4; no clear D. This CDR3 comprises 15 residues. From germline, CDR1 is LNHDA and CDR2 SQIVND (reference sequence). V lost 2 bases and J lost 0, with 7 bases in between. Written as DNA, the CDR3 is TGTGCCAGTAGTATAACTCTGACAACTAATGAAAAACTGTTTTTT. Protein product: CASSITLTTNEKLFF.

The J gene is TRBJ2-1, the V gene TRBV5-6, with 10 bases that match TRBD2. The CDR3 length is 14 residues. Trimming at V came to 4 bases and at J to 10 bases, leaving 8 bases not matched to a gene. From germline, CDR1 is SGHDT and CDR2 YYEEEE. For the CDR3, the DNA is TGTGCCAGCAGCATCTGGACTAGCGGCGGGGAGCAGTTCTTC. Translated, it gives CASSIWTSGGEQFF. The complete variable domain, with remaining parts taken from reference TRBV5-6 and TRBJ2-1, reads DAGVTQSPTHLIKTRGQQVTLRCSPKSGHDTVSWYQQALGQGPQFIFQYYEEEERQRGNFPDRFSGHQFPNYSSELNVNALLLGDSALYLCASSIWTSGGEQFFGPGTRLTVL.

The CDR3 protein is CASSSPPSGYTF. The CDR3 DNA reads TGTGCCAGCAGTTCTCCCCCGTCTGGCTACACCTTC. This chain joins TRBV6-5 and TRBJ1-2; no reliable D call. V was clipped by 4 bases and J by 7 bases, with 10 bases between them. The CDR3 runs to 12 residues. Germline V gene sequence: CDR1 MNHEY, CDR2 SVGAGI.